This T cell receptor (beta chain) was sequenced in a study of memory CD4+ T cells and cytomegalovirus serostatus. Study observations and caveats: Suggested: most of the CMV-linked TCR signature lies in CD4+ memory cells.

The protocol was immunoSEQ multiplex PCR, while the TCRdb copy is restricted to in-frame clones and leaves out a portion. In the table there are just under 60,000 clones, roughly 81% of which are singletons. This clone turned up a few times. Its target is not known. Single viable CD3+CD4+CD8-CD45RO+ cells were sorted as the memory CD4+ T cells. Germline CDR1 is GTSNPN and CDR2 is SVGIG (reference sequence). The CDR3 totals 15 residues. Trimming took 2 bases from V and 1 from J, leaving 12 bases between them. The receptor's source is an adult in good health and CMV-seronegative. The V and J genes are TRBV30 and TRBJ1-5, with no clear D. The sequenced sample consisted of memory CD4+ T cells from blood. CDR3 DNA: TGTGCCTGGAGTTCGTTGTCGGGGAGCAATCAGCCCCAGCATTTT. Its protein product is CAWSSLSGSNQPQHF. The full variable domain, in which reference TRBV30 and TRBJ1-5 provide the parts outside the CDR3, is SQTIHQWPATLVQPVGSPLSLECTVEGTSNPNLYWYRQAAGRGLQLLFYSVGIGQISSEVPQNLSASRPQDRQFILSSKKLLLSDSGFYLCAWSSLSGSNQPQHFGDGTRLSIL.